The rows below give T cell receptor beta chains drawn from one sample of a study of somatic mutations in cytotoxic T cells in rheumatoid arthritis. Measured with immunoSEQ multiplex PCR; TCRdb has only the in-frame clones, and not every one. The repertoire holds about 25,000 clones, with about 80% as singletons. Sequenced input: CD8+ T cells sorted from blood. All receptors come from a man in his fifties in good health. Each CDR3 is given with its conserved first and last residue. D genes are given only for firm matches.

cdr3_aa d_call cdr3_length j_call v_call
CASSRLAGGSYEQFF TRBD2 15 TRBJ2-1 TRBV6-5
CASNDMTEFDYEQYF NA 15 TRBJ2-7 TRBV6-1
CASSLSGRGVTEAFF NA 15 TRBJ1-1 TRBV27
CASSYKAGDGANVLTF NA 16 TRBJ2-6 TRBV6-5
CASSQTSGSPQPGELFF TRBD2 17 TRBJ2-2 TRBV7-9
CASSFKASLNQPQHF NA 15 TRBJ1-5 TRBV5-6
CASRIQGYGNTIYF TRBD1 14 TRBJ1-3 TRBV6-1
CASSRGGRAEAFF NA 13 TRBJ1-1 TRBV25-1
CALGPPGYEQYF NA 12 TRBJ2-7 TRBV7-8
CASSPRTGADEQYF TRBD1 14 TRBJ2-7 TRBV7-9